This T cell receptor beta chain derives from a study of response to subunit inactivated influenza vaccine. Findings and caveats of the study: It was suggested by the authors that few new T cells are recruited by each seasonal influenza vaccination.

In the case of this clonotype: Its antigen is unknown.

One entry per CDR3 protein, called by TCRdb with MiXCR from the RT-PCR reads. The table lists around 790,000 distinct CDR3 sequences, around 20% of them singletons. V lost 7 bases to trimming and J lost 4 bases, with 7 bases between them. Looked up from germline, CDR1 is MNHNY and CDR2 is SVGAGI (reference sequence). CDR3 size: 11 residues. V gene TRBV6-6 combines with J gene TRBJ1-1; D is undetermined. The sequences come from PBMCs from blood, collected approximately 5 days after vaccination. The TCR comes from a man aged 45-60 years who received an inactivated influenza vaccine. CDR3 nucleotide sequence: TGTGCCAGCATTAGGGCCACTGAAGCTTTCTTT. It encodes CASIRATEAFF.